This T cell receptor beta chain stems from a study of blood T cell repertoires in COVID-19. Study as a whole: Acute and convalescent COVID-19 specimens originated in the United States, Italy and Spain.

Sequenced by immunoSEQ multiplex PCR; TCRdb stores in-frame clones only, minus some. The sample holds around 100,000 clones, 80% to 95% seen once. The sample consisted of peripheral blood. The TCR was taken from a man in his sixties or seventies with acute or convalescent COVID-19.

The CDR3, as DNA: TGCGCCAGCAGCTGGGCCGGCGCGGGGGGGCTCGAGCAGTACTTC. Residues: CASSWAGAGGLEQYF. The chain joins TRBV5-1 to TRBJ2-7, with 9 positions matching TRBD2. Germline lookup yields CDR1 SGHRS and CDR2 YFSETQ. CDR3 size: 15 residues. V was clipped by 3 bases and J by 6 bases; unmatched bases: 10.